These 25 T cell receptor beta chains were sequenced from one sample in a study of low-dose radiotherapy and immunotherapy resistance in tumors. Both TCRalpha and TCRbeta chains were reverse transcribed with V-gene-specific primers. TCRs underwent about 22 PCR cycles of amplification with a constant-region primer and V-primer adapter. TCRdb itself ran the reads through MiXCR, one entry per CDR3 protein. The data show 100,000 or so distinct CDR3 sequences, with under 25% seen just once and roughly 4.3% held by the top ten. The time point was: after trial treatment. The treatment is: LDRT plus nivolumab, ipilimumab, low-dose cyclophosphamide and aspirin (RACIN trial). Here the sequenced sample was PBMCs, taken after low-dose radiotherapy plus immunotherapy. The receptor set was obtained from a male donor with prostate cancer.

At least ten counts were recorded for this clonotype. The J gene is TRBJ2-7, the V gene TRBV7-9; the D gene is possibly TRBD1 (5 bases). V lost 5 bases, J lost 7 bases, and 18 bases lay in between. CDR1 is SEHNR, CDR2 FQNEAQ, per germline (reference sequence). This CDR3 comprises 14 residues. CDR3 sequence: CASSPQGVFGEQYF. The CDR3 coding sequence is TGTGCCAGCAGCCCCCAAGGGGTCTTTGGGGAGCAGTACTTC. Filled out from reference TRBV7-9 and TRBJ2-7, the complete variable domain reads DTGVSQNPRHKITKRGQNVTFRCDPISEHNRLYWYRQTLGQGPEFLTYFQNEAQLEKSRLLSDRFSAERPKGSFSTLEIQRTEQGDSAMYLCASSPQGVFGEQYFGPGTRLTVT.

This clonotype came up many times. V and J are TRBV19 and TRBJ2-5, with 12 bases matching TRBD2. This CDR3 region has 16 residues. The V gene's germline CDR1 is LNHDA and CDR2 SQIVND (reference sequence). Trimming cost V 6 bases and J 2 bases; bases outside gene matches: 7. The CDR3 loop reads CASSGPGLAGQETQYF. The CDR3 DNA is TGTGCCAGTAGCGGACCCGGACTAGCGGGACAAGAGACCCAGTACTTC.

The chain links TRBV18 to TRBJ2-5, with D possibly TRBD1 on 5 matching bases. Germline-derived CDR1 and CDR2 are KGHSH and LQKENI. The CDR3 length is 15 residues. V lost 4 bases and J lost 1, with 13 bases in between. The CDR3 bases are TGTGCCAGCTCACGTGGCAGGGCCCTCCAAGAGACCCAGTACTTC. Amino acids: CASSRGRALQETQYF.

This clonotype was recorded many times. The genes are TRBV7-8 and TRBJ1-2; the match to TRBD1 covers 7 bases. In germline, CDR1 is SGHVS, CDR2 FQNEAQ. V shed 6 bases and J 4 bases; nucleotides not matched to a gene: 8. The CDR3 runs to 14 residues. The CDR3 sequence: CASRRGDSGYGYTF. The CDR3 DNA is TGTGCCAGCAGACGCGGGGACAGTGGCTATGGCTACACCTTC.

This clonotype came up many times. The rearrangement joins TRBV14 to TRBJ2-7; no clear D. Trimming took off 4 bases at V and 0 bases at J, with 16 bases between the two ends. Germline loops: CDR1 SGHDN, CDR2 FVKESK. The CDR3 is 16 residues long. The CDR3 bases are TGTGCCAGCAGCCTTAGGGTCCAGGTCAACTCCTACGAGCAGTACTTC. Translating it yields CASSLRVQVNSYEQYF.

In its sample, this clonotype was seen many times. The V call is TRBV12-3 or TRBV12-4, the J call TRBJ1-3, with unresolved D. The ends were cut back, 6 bases at V and 1 base at J, with 10 bases in the middle. The CDR3 is made up of 14 amino acids. Here the CDR3 reads CASRGYVSGNTIYF. The CDR3 nucleotides are TGTGCCAGCAGGGGGTATGTTTCTGGAAACACCATATATTTT.

Many counts were recorded for this clonotype. This chain joins TRBV7-9 and TRBJ2-7; 9 nucleotides align to TRBD1. Trimming cost V 7 bases and J 1 base; bases outside gene matches: 11. The CDR3 length is 16 residues. Germline CDR1 reads SEHNR; CDR2 reads FQNEAQ (reference sequence). The CDR3 DNA reads TGTGCCAGCACCTCAAGTACGGGGACAGGGTCCTACGAGCAGTACTTC. Translation gives CASTSSTGTGSYEQYF.

Ten or more counts support this clonotype. The rearrangement links TRBV27 to TRBJ1-1, with 9 bases lining up with TRBD1. J lost 0 bases, V lost 5 bases, and 7 bases had no gene match. The CDR3 has 16 residues. Germline lookup yields CDR1 MNHEY and CDR2 SMNVEV (reference sequence). Here the CDR3 reads CASSPWTGEVNTEAFF. As DNA, the CDR3 is TGTGCCAGCAGTCCCTGGACAGGGGAGGTGAACACTGAAGCTTTCTTT.

This clonotype was found many times. This sequence joins TRBV11-1 and TRBJ2-7, with unresolved D. In germline, CDR1 is SGHAT, CDR2 FQDESV (reference sequence). The V end lost 2 bases, the J end lost 5 bases, and 7 bases lay between the germline ends. The CDR3 totals 12 residues. The CDR3 region is CASSLTFHEQYF. In DNA, the CDR3 is TGTGCCAGCAGCTTAACCTTCCACGAGCAGTACTTC.

This clonotype has at least ten counts. V and J are TRBV5-1 and TRBJ2-7; TRBD1 matches at 9 bases. V was pared by 3 bases and J by 6 bases, with 10 bases of the junction left unmatched. The germline V gene encodes CDR1 SGHRS and CDR2 YFSETQ. CDR3 size: 15 residues. Written as DNA, the CDR3 is TGCGCCAGCAGCTCGCCCGACAGGGGGTCGGTCGAGCAGTACTTC. Amino acid sequence: CASSSPDRGSVEQYF.

This clonotype was seen at least ten times. This rearrangement joins TRBV14 to TRBJ2-3; weak D call: TRBD1 (6 bases). V lost 6 bases and J lost 6, with 25 bases in between. The germline gives CDR1 SGHDN, CDR2 FVKESK. The CDR3 sequence is 17 residues long. The CDR3 DNA reads TGTGCCAGCAGTCCATTACTGACAGGACCGGGTTTGGATACGCAGTATTTT. Its translation: CASSPLLTGPGLDTQYF.

This clonotype occurred many times. The chain combines TRBV27 with TRBJ2-7, with 9 bases identical to TRBD1. V was pared by 6 bases and J by 3 bases, with 9 bases of the junction left unmatched. Germline V CDR1 and CDR2: MNHEY, SMNVEV (reference sequence). This CDR3 contains 15 residues. The CDR3 is CASSRTGGPGYEQYF. CDR3 coding DNA: TGTGCCAGCAGCCGCACAGGGGGCCCCGGCTACGAGCAGTACTTC.

This clonotype has a count of ten or more. The J gene is TRBJ1-3, the V gene TRBV5-4, with a possible D match to TRBD1 (5 bases). The CDR3 is made up of 14 amino acids. From germline, CDR1 is SGHNT and CDR2 YYREEE (reference sequence). The germline V and J ends were trimmed by 7 bases and 4 bases, with 15 bases remaining between them. CDR3 coding DNA: TGTGCCAGCGGAGACAGTTTTATGGGAAACACCATATATTTT. It translates to CASGDSFMGNTIYF.

In this sample, this clonotype turned up many times. The chain is built from TRBV11-1 and TRBJ1-1; TRBD1 matches at 8 bases. Germline CDR1 is SGHAT and CDR2 is FQDESV (reference sequence). The V gene end was trimmed by 3 bases and the J gene end by 1 base; junction bases not matched to a gene: 1. The CDR3 has 14 residues. Here the CDR3 DNA reads TGTGCCAGCAGCTTGGACAGGGCGAACACTGAAGCTTTCTTT. Translating gives CASSLDRANTEAFF.

The chain employs TRBV7-7 and TRBJ2-2; D is unclear. Trimming took 8 bases from V and 3 from J, leaving 13 bases between them. The CDR3 spans 14 residues. Germline lookup yields CDR1 SSHAT and CDR2 FNYEAQ (reference sequence). The CDR3 here is CASSARQDTGELFF. CDR3 DNA: TGTGCCAGCTCAGCGCGCCAGGACACCGGGGAGCTGTTTTTT.

CDR3 residues: CASRTGLEQYF. CDR3 DNA: TGCGCCAGCAGAACGGGGTTAGAGCAGTACTTC. The chain employs TRBV5-1 and TRBJ2-7; a weak D match, TRBD2 (5 bases). The V and J ends lost 5 bases and 7 bases respectively, with 10 bases between them. The CDR3 consists of 11 residues. Germline V lookup: CDR1 SGHRS, CDR2 YFSETQ.

The J gene is TRBJ2-6, the V gene TRBV6-2 or TRBV6-3, with TRBD2 as a possible D gene (5 bases). Per germline, CDR1 MNHEY and CDR2 SVGEGT. Trimming took 6 bases from V and 4 from J, leaving 13 bases between them. The CDR3 covers 15 residues. The CDR3 nucleotides are TGTGCCAGCAGAGAGAGGGTGGCCGGGGCCAACGTCCTGACTTTC. Residues: CASRERVAGANVLTF.

At least ten counts were recorded for this clonotype. The V gene is TRBV6-5, the J gene TRBJ2-1; D gene unclear. The germline V and J ends were trimmed by 2 bases and 5 bases, with 13 bases remaining between them. There are 15 residues in the CDR3. Germline V gives CDR1 MNHEY, CDR2 SVGAGI. This CDR3 reads CASSYTHPWDNEQFF. In DNA form, the CDR3 reads TGTGCCAGCAGTTACACCCACCCTTGGGACAATGAGCAGTTCTTC.

This clonotype was seen ten or more times. The rearrangement uses TRBV6-5 and TRBJ2-7, with 8 bases fitting TRBD1. The CDR3 covers 14 residues. V lost 0 bases and J lost 7; bases outside the gene matches: 5. Germline CDR1 is MNHEY and CDR2 is SVGAGI. In nucleotides, the CDR3 is TGTGCCAGCAGTTACTCCCAGGACAGGGTTGAGCAGTACTTC. Protein product: CASSYSQDRVEQYF.

This clonotype was counted many times. The gene calls are TRBV4-2 and TRBJ1-2, with D possibly matching TRBD1 (6 bases). The V gene lost 0 bases and the J gene lost 4 bases, with 9 bases spanning the gap. The CDR3 has 14 amino acids. The germline gives CDR1 LGHNA, CDR2 YNFKEQ. CDR3 region: CASSQDRTAYGYTF. The CDR3 DNA reads TGTGCCAGCAGCCAAGATCGGACAGCCTATGGCTACACCTTC.

The genes are TRBV14 and TRBJ1-2; D is unresolved. Germline V gene sequence: CDR1 SGHDN, CDR2 FVKESK. CDR3 length equals 14 residues. The ends were cut back, 1 base at V and 8 bases at J, with 14 bases in the middle. The CDR3: CASSQGGRAIGYTF. CDR3 DNA sequence: TGTGCCAGCAGCCAAGGAGGCCGGGCGATCGGCTACACCTTC. The full variable domain, its missing parts supplied by reference TRBV14 and TRBJ1-2, is EAGVTQFPSHSVIEKGQTVTLRCDPISGHDNLYWYRRVMGKEIKFLLHFVKESKQDESGMPNNRFLAERTGGTYSTLKVQPAELEDSGVYFCASSQGGRAIGYTFGSGTRLTVV.

As regards this clonotype: A far larger clone is only one base removed, so a read error is likely. This chain connects TRBV12-3 or TRBV12-4 to TRBJ2-7; no clear D gene. V lost 6 bases and J 7 bases, leaving 19 bases between the germline ends. This CDR3 comprises 14 residues. CDR3 amino acids: CASRDEFTYNEQYF. The CDR3, as DNA: TGTGCCAGCAGGGACGAATTCACCTACAATGAGCAGTACTTC.

This chain links TRBV28 with TRBJ1-1; TRBD1 is a possible D gene (6 bases). Germline CDR1 MDHEN, CDR2 SYDVKM. This CDR3 spans 12 amino acids. V shed 5 bases and J shed 11 bases, with 15 bases lying between them. This CDR3 reads CASSGPADRAFF. The CDR3 DNA reads TGTGCCAGCAGTGGACCGGCCGACAGGGCTTTCTTT.

This clonotype appeared a few times. CDR3 region: CASSFGAGSYEQYF. CDR3 sequence (DNA): TGTGCCAGCAGCTTTGGGGCTGGGTCCTACGAGCAGTACTTC. The V gene is TRBV11-2, the J gene TRBJ2-7, with TRBD1 as a possible D gene (5 bases). From germline, CDR1 is SGHAT and CDR2 FQNNGV. There are 14 residues in the CDR3. V dropped 3 bases and J dropped 1 base, with 10 bases sitting between them.

V and J are TRBV6-1 and TRBJ2-1; 9 nucleotides match TRBD2. Germline V gene sequence: CDR1 MNHNS, CDR2 SASEGT. The CDR3 consists of 15 residues. J lost 10 bases, V lost 6 bases, and 13 bases had no gene match. The CDR3 sequence: CASSRSGGPKEEQFF. The CDR3, as DNA: TGTGCCAGCAGCCGGAGCGGGGGGCCAAAGGAGGAGCAGTTCTTC.